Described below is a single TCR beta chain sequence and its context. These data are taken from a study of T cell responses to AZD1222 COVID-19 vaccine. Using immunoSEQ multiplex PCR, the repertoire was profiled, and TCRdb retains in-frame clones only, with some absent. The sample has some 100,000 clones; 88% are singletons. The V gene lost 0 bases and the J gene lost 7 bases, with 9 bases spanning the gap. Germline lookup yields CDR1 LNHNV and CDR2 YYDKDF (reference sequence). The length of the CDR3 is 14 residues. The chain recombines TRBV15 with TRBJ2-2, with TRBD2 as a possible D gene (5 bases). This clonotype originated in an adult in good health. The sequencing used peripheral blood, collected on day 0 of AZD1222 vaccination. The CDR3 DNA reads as TGTGCCACCAGCAGAGATATAGGGAGCGGGGAGCTGTTTTTT. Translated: CATSRDIGSGELFF.